Sequencing of this T cell receptor beta chain was carried out in a study of somatic mutations in cytotoxic T cells in rheumatoid arthritis. Turning to the study itself: Patients gave 30 ml EDTA peripheral blood immediately after diagnosis, prior to starting treatment. Nearly 100% purity was obtained when some V beta antibody-stained T-cell populations were flow-sorted; these included V beta1+ cells sequenced for TCRB.

Overall study findings and caveats: Only rheumatoid arthritis patients, not healthy controls, showed CD8+ clonality increasing with age. Age-matched healthy controls and rheumatoid arthritis patients had CD8+ T-cell clonality that did not differ significantly.

TCRdb keeps only in-frame clones here, not all; method: immunoSEQ multiplex PCR. Of about 19,000 clones in the sample, about 70% are singletons; the top ten hold about 18%. On this clone: Its matching antigen is unknown.

The V end was cut by 0 bases, the J end by 3 bases, with 8 bases between. The germline V gene has CDR1 SQVTM and CDR2 ANQGSEA. CDR3 length: 14 residues. The sequenced material came from CD8+ T cells sorted from blood. This clonotype originated in an adult with rheumatoid arthritis. The V call is TRBV29-1, the J call TRBJ2-2; D is perhaps TRBD1 or TRBD2 (5 bases each). The chain's CDR3 is CSVEDEGYTGELFF. The CDR3 nucleotides read TGCAGCGTTGAAGATGAGGGGTACACCGGGGAGCTGTTTTTT.